Listed here are 15 T cell receptor beta chains from one sample, sequenced in a study of shared clonotypes between healthy human individuals. Data came from immunoSEQ multiplex PCR; TCRdb stores just in-frame clones and leaves some out. The sample includes 1 million to 1.3 million clones, about 84% of them seen just once. Sequenced material: memory CD4+ T cells from PBMCs. Subset indicated: CD45RA-negative fraction. These receptors were taken from a man between 18 and 29 years old in good health. Some clones in this sample may be carry-over from other donors' samples.

As for this clone: Possible read error: a much larger clone is one base away. The chain carries TRBV7-9 and TRBJ2-7; TRBD1 matches at 7 bases. V lost 4 bases to trimming and J lost 0 bases; unmatched junction nucleotides: 3. Germline V gene data show CDR1 as SEHNR and CDR2 as FQNEAQ (reference sequence). The CDR3 is 14 amino acids. The CDR3 nucleotides are TGTGCCAGCAGCTACCGGGACAGCTCCTACGAGCAGTACTTC. This gives the protein CASSYRDSSYEQYF.

This clone was observed at least ten times. This chain uses TRBV18 with TRBJ1-4; D perhaps matches TRBD1 (6 bases). V lost 3 bases, J lost 4 bases, and 15 bases lay in between. Per the germline V gene, CDR1 is KGHSH and CDR2 is LQKENI. The CDR3 sequence is 16 residues long. CDR3 in amino acids: CASSPWEQGGNEKLFF. CDR3 in DNA: TGTGCCAGCTCACCCTGGGAACAGGGAGGTAATGAAAAACTGTTTTTT.

V gene TRBV30 combines with J gene TRBJ2-2; the D is unclear. The V gene's germline CDR1 is GTSNPN and CDR2 SVGIG (reference sequence). The ends were cut back, 1 base at V and 6 bases at J, with 9 bases in the middle. The CDR3 spans 13 residues. The CDR3 region is CAWSAASSGELFF. The CDR3 DNA is TGTGCCTGGAGTGCCGCGTCGTCCGGGGAGCTGTTTTTT.

This clone showed up just once. Since a much larger clone is just one base distant, this may be a read error. Other DNA sequences in this sample translate to the same CDR3. The chain couples TRBV15 to TRBJ1-2; TRBD1 is a possible D gene (6 bases). The CDR3 spans 14 residues. The V gene's germline CDR1 is LNHNV and CDR2 YYDKDF (reference sequence). In DNA, the CDR3 is TGCGCCACCAGCAGAGACACCCAGGGGCATGGCTACACCTTC. This encodes CATSRDTQGHGYTF.

Written as DNA, the CDR3 is TGTGCCAGCAGTTTAGTGGGGACTAGCGGGAGTAGCTACGAGCAGTACTTC. Protein product: CASSLVGTSGSSYEQYF. This chain uses TRBV28 with TRBJ2-7, with 14 bases identical to TRBD2. This CDR3 contains 17 residues. V dropped 2 bases and J dropped 3; count of bases not matched to a gene: 6. Germline V lookup: CDR1 MDHEN, CDR2 SYDVKM.

About this clone itself: This may stem from a read error, because a much larger clone lies one nucleotide away. The chain's CDR3 is CASSRGGSSYNEQFF. The CDR3 DNA follows: TGTGCCAGCAGCCGTGGGGGAAGCTCCTACAATGAGCAGTTCTTC. The chain couples TRBV11-3 to TRBJ2-1; D may match TRBD1 or TRBD2 (5 bases each). The germline V gene encodes CDR1 SGHNT and CDR2 YENEEA. The CDR3 runs 15 residues. Trimming cost V 5 bases and J 0 bases, with 11 bases left between them.

V gene TRBV19 combines with J gene TRBJ1-2, with a tentative D call TRBD1 (5 bases). The CDR3 spans 15 residues. Deletions cut 3 bases from V and 8 bases from J, with 19 bases between. Germline CDR1 and CDR2: LNHDA and SQIVND (reference sequence). The CDR3 loop is CASSMSGTWGSGYTF. The CDR3 DNA reads as TGTGCCAGTAGTATGTCCGGGACCTGGGGCTCCGGCTACACCTTC.

This rearrangement joins TRBV30 to TRBJ1-3; D gene uncertain. V shed 4 bases and J shed 2 bases, with 6 bases lying between them. The CDR3 sequence is 12 residues long. The germline V gene has CDR1 GTSNPN and CDR2 SVGIG (reference sequence). This CDR3 reads CAWTLTGNTIYF. The CDR3 DNA sequence: TGTGCCTGGACCCTCACTGGAAACACCATATATTTT.

The chain recombines TRBV6-1 with TRBJ2-5; the D is unclear. V dropped 5 bases and J dropped 3 bases, with 16 bases sitting between them. The CDR3 extends over 15 amino acids. In germline, CDR1 is MNHNS, CDR2 SASEGT. The CDR3: CASSSPGLGKETQYF. For the CDR3, the DNA is TGTGCCAGCAGTTCTCCAGGATTGGGGAAAGAGACCCAGTACTTC.

In regard to this clone: A far larger clone lies a single base away; this is likely a read error. This rearrangement joins TRBV29-1 to TRBJ1-4; unclear D gene. The CDR3 is 11 residues long. The V gene lost 8 bases and the J gene lost 14 bases, with 18 bases spanning the gap. Germline V gene data show CDR1 as SQVTM and CDR2 as ANQGSEA. The CDR3 nucleotides are TGCAGCCCGCCGGGCCCTAGGCGTCTGTTTTTT. Its translation is CSPPGPRRLFF.

This chain uses TRBV5-1 with TRBJ2-7, with 8 positions matching TRBD1. The germline V gene has CDR1 SGHRS and CDR2 YFSETQ. The CDR3 sequence is 15 residues long. The V gene end was trimmed by 4 bases and the J gene end by 2 bases; junction bases not matched to a gene: 8. DNA for the CDR3: TGCGCCAGCAGCGTACAGGGGGTCCCAACCTACGAGCAGTACTTC. Translating it yields CASSVQGVPTYEQYF.

The chain links TRBV4-3 to TRBJ2-3; 7 nucleotides align to TRBD1. The CDR3 extends over 17 amino acids. In germline, CDR1 is LGHNA, CDR2 YSLEER. The junction had 7 bases not matched to a gene; V was cut back by 0 bases and J by 1 base. CDR3 DNA: TGCGCCAGCAGCCAAGATGAGACAGGGATCGGCACAGATACGCAGTATTTT. Translated: CASSQDETGIGTDTQYF.

The chain uses TRBV28 and TRBJ1-2, with TRBD1 matching 11 bases. The V and J ends lost 6 bases and 3 bases, in that order; junction bases with no gene match: 15. This CDR3 spans 18 amino acids. Germline V CDR1 and CDR2: MDHEN, SYDVKM. For the CDR3, the DNA is TGTGCCAGCAGGCTGGCGTCCCGGACAGGGGGCCCCTACTATGGCTACACCTTC. It is translated as CASRLASRTGGPYYGYTF.

This clone was recorded once. The same CDR3 is also encoded by other DNA sequences in this sample. CDR3: CASSFRDGLDGYTF. In nucleotides, the CDR3 is TGTGCCAGCAGTTTCAGGGACGGATTAGATGGCTACACCTTC. The chain combines TRBV6-5 with TRBJ1-2; possibly TRBD1 for D (5 bases). The V gene's germline CDR1 is MNHEY and CDR2 SVGAGI. The CDR3 runs 14 residues. Between the trimmed V and J ends, which lost 4 bases and 6 bases, there was a span of 15 bases.

This chain uses TRBV5-4 with TRBJ1-5; no clear D gene. This CDR3 has 14 residues. Between the trimmed V and J ends, which lost 4 bases and 3 bases, there was a span of 11 bases. The V gene's germline CDR1 is SGHNT and CDR2 YYREEE (reference sequence). CDR3 coding DNA: TGTGCCAGCAGCGCCTCCGGGAACAATCAGCCCCAGCATTTT. Protein: CASSASGNNQPQHF. Variable domain in full (rest from reference TRBV5-4 and TRBJ1-5): ETGVTQSPTHLIKTRGQQVTLRCSSQSGHNTVSWYQQALGQGPQFIFQYYREEENGRGNFPPRFSGLQFPNYSSELNVNALELDDSALYLCASSASGNNQPQHFGDGTRLSIL.